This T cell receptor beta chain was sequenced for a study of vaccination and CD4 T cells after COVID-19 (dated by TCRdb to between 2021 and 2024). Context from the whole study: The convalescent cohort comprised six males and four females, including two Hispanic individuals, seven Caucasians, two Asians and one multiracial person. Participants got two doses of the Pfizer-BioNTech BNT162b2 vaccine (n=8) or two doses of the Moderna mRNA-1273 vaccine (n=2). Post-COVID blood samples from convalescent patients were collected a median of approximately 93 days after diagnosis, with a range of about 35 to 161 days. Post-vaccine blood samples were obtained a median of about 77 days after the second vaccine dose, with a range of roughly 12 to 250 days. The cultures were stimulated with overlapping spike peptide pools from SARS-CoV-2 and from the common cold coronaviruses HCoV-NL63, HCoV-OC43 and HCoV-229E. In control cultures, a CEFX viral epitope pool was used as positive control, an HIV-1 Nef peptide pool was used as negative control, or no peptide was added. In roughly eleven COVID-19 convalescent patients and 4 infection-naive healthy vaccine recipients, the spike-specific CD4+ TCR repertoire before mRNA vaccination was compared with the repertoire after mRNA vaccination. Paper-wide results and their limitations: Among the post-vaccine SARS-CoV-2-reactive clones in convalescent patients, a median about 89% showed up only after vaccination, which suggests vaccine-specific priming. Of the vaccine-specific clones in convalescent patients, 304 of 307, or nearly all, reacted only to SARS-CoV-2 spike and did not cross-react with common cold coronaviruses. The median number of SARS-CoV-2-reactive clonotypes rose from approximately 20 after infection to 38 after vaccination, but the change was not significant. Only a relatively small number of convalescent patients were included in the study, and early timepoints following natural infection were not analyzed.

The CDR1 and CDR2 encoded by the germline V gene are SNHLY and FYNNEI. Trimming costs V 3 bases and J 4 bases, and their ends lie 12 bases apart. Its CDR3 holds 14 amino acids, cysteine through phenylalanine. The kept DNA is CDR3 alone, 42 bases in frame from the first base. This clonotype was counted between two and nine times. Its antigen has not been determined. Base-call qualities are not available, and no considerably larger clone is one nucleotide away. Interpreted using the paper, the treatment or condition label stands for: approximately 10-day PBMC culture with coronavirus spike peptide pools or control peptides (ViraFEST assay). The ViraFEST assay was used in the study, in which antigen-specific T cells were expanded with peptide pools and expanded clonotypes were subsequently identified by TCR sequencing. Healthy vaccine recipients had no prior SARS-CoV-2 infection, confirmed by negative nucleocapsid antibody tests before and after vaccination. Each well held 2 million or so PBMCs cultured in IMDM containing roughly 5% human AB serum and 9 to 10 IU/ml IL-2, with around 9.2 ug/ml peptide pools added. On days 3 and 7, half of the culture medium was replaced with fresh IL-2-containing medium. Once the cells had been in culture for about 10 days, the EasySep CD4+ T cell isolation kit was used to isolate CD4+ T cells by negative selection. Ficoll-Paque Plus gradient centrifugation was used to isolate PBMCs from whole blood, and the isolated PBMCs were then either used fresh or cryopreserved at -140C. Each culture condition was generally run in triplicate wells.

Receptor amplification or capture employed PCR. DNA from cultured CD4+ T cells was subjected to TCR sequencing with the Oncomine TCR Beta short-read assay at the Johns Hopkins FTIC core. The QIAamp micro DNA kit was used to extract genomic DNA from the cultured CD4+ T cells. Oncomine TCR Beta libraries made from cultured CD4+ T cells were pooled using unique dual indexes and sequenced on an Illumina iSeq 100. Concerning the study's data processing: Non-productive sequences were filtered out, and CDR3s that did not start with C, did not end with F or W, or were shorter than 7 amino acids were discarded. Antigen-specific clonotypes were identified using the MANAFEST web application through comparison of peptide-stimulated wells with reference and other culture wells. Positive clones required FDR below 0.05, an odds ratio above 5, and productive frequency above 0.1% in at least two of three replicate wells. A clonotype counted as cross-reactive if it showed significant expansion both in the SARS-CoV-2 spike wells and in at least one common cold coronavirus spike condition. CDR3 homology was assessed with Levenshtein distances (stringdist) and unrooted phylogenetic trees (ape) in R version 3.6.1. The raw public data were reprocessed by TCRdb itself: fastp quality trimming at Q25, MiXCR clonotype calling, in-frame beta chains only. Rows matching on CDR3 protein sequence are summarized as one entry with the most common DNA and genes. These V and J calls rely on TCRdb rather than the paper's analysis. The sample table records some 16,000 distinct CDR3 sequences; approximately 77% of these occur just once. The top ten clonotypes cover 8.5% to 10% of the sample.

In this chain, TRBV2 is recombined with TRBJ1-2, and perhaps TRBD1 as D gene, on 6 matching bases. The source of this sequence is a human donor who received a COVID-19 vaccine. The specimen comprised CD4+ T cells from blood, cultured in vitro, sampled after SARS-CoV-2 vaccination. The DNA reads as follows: TGTGCCAGCAGTGACAGGGGATGGGGCTATGGCTACACCTTC. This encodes CASSDRGWGYGYTF.